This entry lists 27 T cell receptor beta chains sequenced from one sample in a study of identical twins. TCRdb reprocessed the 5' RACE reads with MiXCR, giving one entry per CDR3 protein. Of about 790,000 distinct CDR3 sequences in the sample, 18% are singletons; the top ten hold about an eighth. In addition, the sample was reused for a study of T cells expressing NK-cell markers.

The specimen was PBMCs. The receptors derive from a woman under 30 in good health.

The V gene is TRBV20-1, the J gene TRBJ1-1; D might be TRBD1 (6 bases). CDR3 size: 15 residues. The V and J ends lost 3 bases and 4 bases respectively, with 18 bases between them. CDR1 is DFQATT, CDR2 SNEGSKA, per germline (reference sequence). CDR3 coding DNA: TGCAGTGCTAGTTTCGCAGGGGAAGGTGGCACTGAAGCTTTCTTT. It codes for CSASFAGEGGTEAFF.

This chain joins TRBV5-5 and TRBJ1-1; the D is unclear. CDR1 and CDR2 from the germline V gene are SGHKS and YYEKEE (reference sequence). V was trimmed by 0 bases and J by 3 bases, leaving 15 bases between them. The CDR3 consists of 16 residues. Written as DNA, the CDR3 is TGTGCCAGCAGCTTGGCCCCAGACCTTAGGGACACTGAAGCTTTCTTT. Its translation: CASSLAPDLRDTEAFF.

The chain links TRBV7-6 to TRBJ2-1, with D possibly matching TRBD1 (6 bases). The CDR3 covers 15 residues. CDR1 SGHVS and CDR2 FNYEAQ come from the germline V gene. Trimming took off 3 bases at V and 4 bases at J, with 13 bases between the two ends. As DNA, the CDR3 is TGTGCCAGCAGCTTCACGGACAGTTTGTACAATGAGCAGTTCTTC. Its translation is CASSFTDSLYNEQFF.

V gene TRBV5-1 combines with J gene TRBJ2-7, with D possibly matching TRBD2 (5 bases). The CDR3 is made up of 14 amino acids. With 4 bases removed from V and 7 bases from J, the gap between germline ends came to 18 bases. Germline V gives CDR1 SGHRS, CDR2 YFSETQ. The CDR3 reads CASSMGRSGEEQYF. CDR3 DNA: TGCGCCAGCAGCATGGGTCGTTCCGGGGAGGAGCAGTACTTC.

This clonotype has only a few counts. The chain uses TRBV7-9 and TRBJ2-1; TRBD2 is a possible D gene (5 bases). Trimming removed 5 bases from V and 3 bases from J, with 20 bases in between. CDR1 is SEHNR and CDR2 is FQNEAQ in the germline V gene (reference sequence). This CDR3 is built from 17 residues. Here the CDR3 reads CASSQLTGLTIYNEQFF. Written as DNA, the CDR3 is TGTGCCAGCAGCCAACTCACTGGACTGACGATCTACAATGAGCAGTTCTTC. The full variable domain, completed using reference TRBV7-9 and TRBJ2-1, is DTGVSQNPRHKITKRGQNVTFRCDPISEHNRLYWYRQTLGQGPEFLTYFQNEAQLEKSRLLSDRFSAERPKGSFSTLEIQRTEQGDSAMYLCASSQLTGLTIYNEQFFGPGTRLTVL.

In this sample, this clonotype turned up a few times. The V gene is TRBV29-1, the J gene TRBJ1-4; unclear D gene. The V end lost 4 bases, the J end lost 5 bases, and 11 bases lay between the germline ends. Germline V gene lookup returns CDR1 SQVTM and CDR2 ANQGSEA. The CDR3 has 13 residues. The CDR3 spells CSVGQTLNEKLFF. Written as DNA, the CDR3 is TGCAGCGTTGGGCAGACATTGAATGAAAAACTGTTTTTT.

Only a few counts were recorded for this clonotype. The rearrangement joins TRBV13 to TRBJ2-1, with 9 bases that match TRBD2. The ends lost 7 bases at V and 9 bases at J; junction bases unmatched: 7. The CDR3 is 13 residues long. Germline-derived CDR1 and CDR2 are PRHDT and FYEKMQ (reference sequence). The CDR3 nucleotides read TGTGCCAGCACCGCGGGGGGGAGGACTGAGCAGTTCTTC. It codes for CASTAGGRTEQFF. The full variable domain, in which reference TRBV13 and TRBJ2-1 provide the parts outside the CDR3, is AAGVIQSPRHLIKEKRETATLKCYPIPRHDTVYWYQQGPGQDPQFLISFYEKMQSDKGSIPDRFSAQQFSDYHSELNMSSLELGDSALYFCASTAGGRTEQFFGPGTRLTVL.

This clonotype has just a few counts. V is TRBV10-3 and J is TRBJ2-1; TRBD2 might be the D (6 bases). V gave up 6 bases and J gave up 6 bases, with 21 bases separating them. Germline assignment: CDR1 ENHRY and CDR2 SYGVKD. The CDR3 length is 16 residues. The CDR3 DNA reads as TGTGCCATCAGCCCCCTGGGGGGTCCCGCGGTCAATGAGCAGTTCTTC. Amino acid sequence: CAISPLGGPAVNEQFF.

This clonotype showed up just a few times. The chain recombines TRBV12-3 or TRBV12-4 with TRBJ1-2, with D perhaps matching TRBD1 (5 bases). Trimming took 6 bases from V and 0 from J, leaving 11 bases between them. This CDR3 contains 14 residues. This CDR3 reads CASRGTGANYGYTF. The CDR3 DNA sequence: TGTGCCAGCAGAGGGACGGGAGCTAACTATGGCTACACCTTC.

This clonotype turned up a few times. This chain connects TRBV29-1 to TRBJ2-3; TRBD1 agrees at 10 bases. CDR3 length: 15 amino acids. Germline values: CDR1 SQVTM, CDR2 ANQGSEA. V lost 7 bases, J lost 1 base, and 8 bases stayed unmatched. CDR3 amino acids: CSDTDRGLGTDTQYF. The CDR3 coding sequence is TGCAGCGATACCGACAGGGGGCTCGGCACAGATACGCAGTATTTT.

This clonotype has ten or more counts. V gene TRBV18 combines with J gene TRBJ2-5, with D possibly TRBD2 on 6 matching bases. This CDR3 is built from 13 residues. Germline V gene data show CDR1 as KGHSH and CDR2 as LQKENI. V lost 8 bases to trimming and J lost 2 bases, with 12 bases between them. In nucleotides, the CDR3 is TGTGCCAGCAGCCGGGGGAGACAAGAGACCCAGTACTTC. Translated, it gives CASSRGRQETQYF.

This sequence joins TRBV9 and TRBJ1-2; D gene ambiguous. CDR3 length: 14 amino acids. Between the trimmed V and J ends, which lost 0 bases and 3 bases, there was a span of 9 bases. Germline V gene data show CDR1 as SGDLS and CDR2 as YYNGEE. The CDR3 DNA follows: TGTGCCAGCAGCGTAGGACGGCTAGACTATGGCTACACCTTC. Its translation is CASSVGRLDYGYTF.

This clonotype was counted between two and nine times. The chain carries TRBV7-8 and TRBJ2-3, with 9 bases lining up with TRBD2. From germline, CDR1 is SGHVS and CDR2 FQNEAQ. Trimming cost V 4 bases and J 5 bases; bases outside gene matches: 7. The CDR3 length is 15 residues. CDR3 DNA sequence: TGTGCCAGCAGCTCAAGCGGGGGGCGGGTAGATACGCAGTATTTT. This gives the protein CASSSSGGRVDTQYF. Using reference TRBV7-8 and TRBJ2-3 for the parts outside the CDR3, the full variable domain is GAGVSQSPRYKVAKRGQDVALRCDPISGHVSLFWYQQALGQGPEFLTYFQNEAQLDKSGLPSDRFFAERPEGSVSTLKIQRTQQEDSAVYLCASSSSGGRVDTQYFGPGTRLTVL.

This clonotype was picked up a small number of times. CDR3 in amino acids: CASSYSTGGRDEQFF. The CDR3 DNA reads TGTGCCAGCAGTTACTCGACAGGCGGGCGCGATGAGCAGTTCTTC. The chain is built from TRBV6-5 and TRBJ2-1; possibly TRBD1 for D (6 bases). V was clipped by 0 bases and J by 8 bases, with 14 bases between them. Germline V gene lookup returns CDR1 MNHEY and CDR2 SVGAGI. This CDR3 is 15 amino acids long.

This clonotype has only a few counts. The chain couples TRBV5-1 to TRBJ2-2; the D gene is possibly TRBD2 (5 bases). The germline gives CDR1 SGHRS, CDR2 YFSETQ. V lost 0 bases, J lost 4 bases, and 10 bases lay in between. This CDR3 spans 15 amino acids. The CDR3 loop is CASSLALAGTGELFF. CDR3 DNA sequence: TGCGCCAGCAGCTTGGCTCTAGCAGGCACCGGGGAGCTGTTTTTT.

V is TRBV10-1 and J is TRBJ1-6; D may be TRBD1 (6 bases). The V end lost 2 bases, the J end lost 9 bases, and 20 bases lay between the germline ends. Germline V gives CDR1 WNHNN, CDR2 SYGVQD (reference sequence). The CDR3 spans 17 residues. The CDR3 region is CASSEPYVRGVGSPLHF. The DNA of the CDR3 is TGCGCCAGCAGTGAGCCATATGTCAGGGGCGTGGGTTCACCCCTCCACTTT.

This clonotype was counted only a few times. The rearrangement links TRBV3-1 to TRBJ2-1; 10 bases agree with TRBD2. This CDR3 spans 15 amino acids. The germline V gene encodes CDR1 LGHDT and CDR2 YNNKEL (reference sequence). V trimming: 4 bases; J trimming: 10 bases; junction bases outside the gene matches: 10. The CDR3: CASSLPLAGIREQFF. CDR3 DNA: TGTGCCAGCAGCCTGCCACTAGCGGGGATACGCGAGCAGTTCTTC.

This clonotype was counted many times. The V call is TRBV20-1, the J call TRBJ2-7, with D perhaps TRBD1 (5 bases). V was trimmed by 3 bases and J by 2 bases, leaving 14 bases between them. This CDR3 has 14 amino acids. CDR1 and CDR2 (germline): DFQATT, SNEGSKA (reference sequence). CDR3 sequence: CSASTQGLTYEQYF. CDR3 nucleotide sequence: TGCAGTGCTAGCACCCAGGGATTAACCTACGAGCAGTACTTC.

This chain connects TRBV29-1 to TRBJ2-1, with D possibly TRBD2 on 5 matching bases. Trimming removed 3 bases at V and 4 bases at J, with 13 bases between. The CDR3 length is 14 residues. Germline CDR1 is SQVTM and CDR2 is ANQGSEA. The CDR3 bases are TGCAGCGTTGATTACGGGGTGGGGTACAATGAGCAGTTCTTC. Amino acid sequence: CSVDYGVGYNEQFF.

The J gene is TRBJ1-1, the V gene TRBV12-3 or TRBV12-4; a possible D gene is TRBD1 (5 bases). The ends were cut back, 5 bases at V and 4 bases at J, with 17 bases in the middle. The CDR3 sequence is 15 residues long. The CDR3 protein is CASSLNLQGSTEAFF. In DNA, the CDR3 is TGTGCCAGCAGTCTAAATTTGCAGGGAAGCACTGAAGCTTTCTTT.

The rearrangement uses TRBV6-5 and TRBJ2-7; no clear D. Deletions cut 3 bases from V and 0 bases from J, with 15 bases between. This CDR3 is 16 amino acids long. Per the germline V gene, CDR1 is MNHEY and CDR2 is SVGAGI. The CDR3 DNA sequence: TGTGCCAGCAGTTATTCTGGCCGCCGAGACTCCTACGAGCAGTACTTC. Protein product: CASSYSGRRDSYEQYF.

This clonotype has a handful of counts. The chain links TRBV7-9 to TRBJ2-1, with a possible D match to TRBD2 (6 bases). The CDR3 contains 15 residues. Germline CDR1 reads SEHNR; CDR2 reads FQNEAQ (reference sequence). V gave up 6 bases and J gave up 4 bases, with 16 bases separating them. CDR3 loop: CASSFGGDRYNEQFF. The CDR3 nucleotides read TGTGCCAGCAGTTTTGGCGGGGATCGATACAATGAGCAGTTCTTC. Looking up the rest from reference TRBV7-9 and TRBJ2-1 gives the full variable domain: DTGVSQNPRHKITKRGQNVTFRCDPISEHNRLYWYRQTLGQGPEFLTYFQNEAQLEKSRLLSDRFSAERPKGSFSTLEIQRTEQGDSAMYLCASSFGGDRYNEQFFGPGTRLTVL.

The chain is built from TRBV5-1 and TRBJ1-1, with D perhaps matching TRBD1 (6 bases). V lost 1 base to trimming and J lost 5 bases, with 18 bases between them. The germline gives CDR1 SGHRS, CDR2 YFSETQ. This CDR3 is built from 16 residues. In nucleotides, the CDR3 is TGCGCCAGCAGCTTGTCTTCAAACAGGGCGGTAACTGAAGCTTTCTTT. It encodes CASSLSSNRAVTEAFF.

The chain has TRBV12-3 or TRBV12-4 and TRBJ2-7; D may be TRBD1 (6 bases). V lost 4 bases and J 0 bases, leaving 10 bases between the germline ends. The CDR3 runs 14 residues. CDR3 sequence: CASSSDSYSYEQYF. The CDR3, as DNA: TGTGCCAGCAGTTCGGACAGCTACTCCTACGAGCAGTACTTC.

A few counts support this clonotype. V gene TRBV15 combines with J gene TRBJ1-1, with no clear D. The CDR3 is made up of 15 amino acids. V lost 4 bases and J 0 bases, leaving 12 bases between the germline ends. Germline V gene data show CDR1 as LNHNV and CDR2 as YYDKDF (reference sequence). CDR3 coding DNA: TGTGCCACCAGCATTGATGACGGCCTGAACACTGAAGCTTTCTTT. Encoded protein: CATSIDDGLNTEAFF.

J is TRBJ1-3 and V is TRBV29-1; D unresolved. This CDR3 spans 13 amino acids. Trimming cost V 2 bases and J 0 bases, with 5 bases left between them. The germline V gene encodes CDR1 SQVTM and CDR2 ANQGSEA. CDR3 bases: TGCAGCGTTGAACAGGTCTCTGGAAACACCATATATTTT. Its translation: CSVEQVSGNTIYF.

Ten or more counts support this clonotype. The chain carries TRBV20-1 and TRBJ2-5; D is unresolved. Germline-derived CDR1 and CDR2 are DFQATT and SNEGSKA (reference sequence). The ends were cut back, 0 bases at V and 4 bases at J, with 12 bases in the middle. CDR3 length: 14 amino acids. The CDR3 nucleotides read TGCAGTGCTAGAGACTTTAGGGCAGGAGAGACCCAGTACTTC. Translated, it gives CSARDFRAGETQYF.